The 24 T cell receptor beta chains listed next were all sequenced from one sample in a study of shared clonotypes between healthy human individuals. Profiled with immunoSEQ multiplex PCR; TCRdb holds only in-frame clones, not every one. The sample yields approximately 1,500,000 clones, approximately 98% seen once. The sample taken for sequencing was naive CD4+ T cells sorted from blood. Subset here: CD45RA+ positively selected. The origin of the receptors is a man under 40 in good health.

The V gene is TRBV7-2, the J gene TRBJ2-1, with 10 bases matching TRBD1. V shed 1 base, J shed 4 bases, and the junction held 1 base outside the gene matches. Germline V CDR1 and CDR2: SGHTA, FQGNSA. The CDR3 spans 15 residues. This chain's CDR3 is CASSLEGQGYNEQFF. In DNA, the CDR3 is TGTGCCAGCAGCTTAGAGGGACAGGGGTACAATGAGCAGTTCTTC.

This clone was counted a single time. The V call is TRBV6-5, the J call TRBJ1-2, with a weak D call TRBD1 (6 bases). Germline CDR1 and CDR2: MNHEY and SVGAGI. The CDR3 has 14 amino acids. Trimming left V 6 bases short and J 5 bases short, with 16 bases between. The DNA for the CDR3 is TGTGCCAGCAGACCTGCAGGGGTTGGGTATGGCTACACCTTC. As protein: CASRPAGVGYGYTF.

This rearrangement joins TRBV7-2 to TRBJ2-3, with TRBD2 matching over 12 bases. V was clipped by 7 bases and J by 6 bases; unmatched bases: 8. The CDR3 is made up of 15 amino acids. Germline V gives CDR1 SGHTA, CDR2 FQGNSA. The CDR3 spells CASTFLAGGFDTQYF. As DNA, the CDR3 is TGTGCCAGCACCTTTCTAGCGGGAGGGTTTGATACGCAGTATTTT.

The chain couples TRBV5-4 to TRBJ2-1; D is unresolved. V was shortened by 1 base and J by 2 bases, with 19 bases between the two germline ends. The CDR3 runs 18 residues. The germline gives CDR1 SGHNT, CDR2 YYREEE (reference sequence). The CDR3 region has the DNA TGTGCCAGCAGCTTGAGCAGTGGTCTTCTTTCGGCCTACAATGAGCAGTTCTTC. This gives the protein CASSLSSGLLSAYNEQFF.

This sequence joins TRBV19 and TRBJ2-1, with 10 nucleotides matching TRBD2. The length of the CDR3 is 12 residues. The V and J ends lost 4 bases and 9 bases, in that order; junction bases with no gene match: 0. Per germline, CDR1 LNHDA and CDR2 SQIVND (reference sequence). CDR3 amino acids: CASSRLAGEQFF. For the CDR3, the DNA is TGTGCCAGTAGTAGACTAGCGGGTGAGCAGTTCTTC.

This chain links TRBV10-3 with TRBJ2-3; 7 bases line up with TRBD2. The CDR3 extends over 16 amino acids. The germline gives CDR1 ENHRY, CDR2 SYGVKD. V trimming: 0 bases; J trimming: 0 bases; junction bases outside the gene matches: 3. The chain's CDR3 is CAISESGLSSTDTQYF. As DNA, the CDR3 is TGTGCCATCAGTGAGTCGGGACTATCTAGCACAGATACGCAGTATTTT.

J is TRBJ2-2 and V is TRBV19; D gene uncertain. From germline, CDR1 is LNHDA and CDR2 SQIVND (reference sequence). V was clipped by 5 bases and J by 7 bases, with 26 bases between them. The CDR3 contains 18 residues. CDR3 protein: CASSPSLAANLIVGELFF. The DNA of the CDR3 is TGTGCCAGTAGTCCCTCTTTGGCTGCTAACTTGATCGTCGGGGAGCTGTTTTTT.

The rearrangement uses TRBV15 and TRBJ1-4; unclear D gene. This CDR3 has 15 residues. Germline V gives CDR1 LNHNV, CDR2 YYDKDF (reference sequence). V lost 0 bases and J lost 0, with 5 bases in between. The DNA for the CDR3 is TGTGCCACCAGCAGAGATGCGACAACTAATGAAAAACTGTTTTTT. Its translation: CATSRDATTNEKLFF.

V and J are TRBV19 and TRBJ1-2, with D perhaps TRBD1 (6 bases). CDR3 length: 15 amino acids. Germline V gene data show CDR1 as LNHDA and CDR2 as SQIVND (reference sequence). The V and J ends lost 7 bases and 8 bases respectively, with 23 bases between them. CDR3 amino acids: CASTDSNPPFNGYTF. CDR3 nucleotide sequence: TGTGCCAGTACGGACAGTAATCCGCCCTTCAACGGCTACACCTTC.

V gene TRBV2 combines with J gene TRBJ2-7, with 10 positions matching TRBD1. The germline V gene has CDR1 SNHLY and CDR2 FYNNEI. After removal of 1 base from V and 2 bases from J, the junction contained 2 bases not matched to a gene. The CDR3 has 15 amino acids. The CDR3 nucleotides read TGTGCCAGCAGTGAAGGGACAGGGGGGACCTACGAGCAGTACTTC. As protein: CASSEGTGGTYEQYF.

V and J are TRBV6-6 and TRBJ2-5, with D perhaps TRBD2 (5 bases). The CDR3 is 15 residues long. Per germline, CDR1 MNHNY and CDR2 SVGAGI (reference sequence). V was clipped by 8 bases and J by 5 bases, with 21 bases between them. The CDR3 DNA sequence: TGTGCCAGCGGAAAATCGGTCGAGGGCCTTGAGACCCAGTACTTC. This sequence encodes CASGKSVEGLETQYF.

The chain links TRBV7-9 to TRBJ1-4, with TRBD1 identical over 7 bases. The CDR3 runs 15 residues. V gave up 5 bases and J gave up 5 bases; unmatched junction bases: 8. The V gene's germline CDR1 is SEHNR and CDR2 FQNEAQ (reference sequence). This CDR3 reads CASSNRDSLNEKLFF. In DNA, the CDR3 is TGTGCCAGCAGCAACCGGGACAGCCTAAATGAAAAACTGTTTTTT.

This clone has a handful of counts. This sequence joins TRBV6-1 and TRBJ2-5; tentative D call: TRBD2 (6 bases). The CDR3 contains 15 residues. Trimming removed 9 bases from V and 5 bases from J, with 22 bases in between. Germline CDR1 and CDR2: MNHNS and SASEGT. Here the CDR3 reads CARGEGGTRGETQYF. Written as DNA, the CDR3 is TGTGCCAGGGGAGAGGGAGGCACCAGAGGGGAGACCCAGTACTTC.

This clone has just one count. V and J are TRBV12-1 and TRBJ2-7. TRBV12-1 is given as a pseudogene. The CDR3 runs to 15 residues. This CDR3 reads CASSLRRDGNYEQYF. CDR3 DNA sequence: TGTGCCAGCAGCCTGCGCCGGGACGGGAACTACGAGCAGTACTTC.

V and J are TRBV19 and TRBJ2-1, with 16 bases that match TRBD2. J lost 7 bases, V lost 6 bases, and 15 bases had no gene match. The germline V gene encodes CDR1 LNHDA and CDR2 SQIVND (reference sequence). This CDR3 comprises 19 residues. In DNA form, the CDR3 reads TGTGCCAGTAGCCGAACCGGGACTAGCGGGAGGGGCCGTGGTAATGAGCAGTTCTTC. It codes for CASSRTGTSGRGRGNEQFF.

The CDR3: CASSEDYLQPQHF. The CDR3, as DNA: TGTGCCAGCAGTGAGGATTACCTCCAGCCCCAGCATTTT. The chain recombines TRBV6-1 with TRBJ1-5; D unclear. Germline CDR1 MNHNS, CDR2 SASEGT. Trimming removed 3 bases from V and 7 bases from J, with 10 bases in between. The CDR3 consists of 13 residues.

The V and J genes are TRBV4-3 and TRBJ1-1, with a possible D match to TRBD1 (5 bases). Germline V lookup: CDR1 LGHNA, CDR2 YSLEER. Between the trimmed V and J ends, which lost 0 bases and 3 bases, there was a span of 5 bases. The CDR3 extends over 13 amino acids. The CDR3 reads CASSQDRDTEAFF. The CDR3 nucleotides are TGCGCCAGCAGCCAAGACAGGGACACTGAAGCTTTCTTT.

On this clone itself: Other DNA sequences in the sample encode the same CDR3. This chain joins TRBV28 and TRBJ1-2; TRBD1 aligns across 7 bases. The CDR3 loop spans 13 amino acids. Unmatched junction bases numbered 0, after V lost 3 bases and J lost 2 bases. The germline V gene has CDR1 MDHEN and CDR2 SYDVKM. The chain's CDR3 is CASSLTGNYGYTF. The CDR3 nucleotides are TGTGCCAGCAGTTTGACAGGGAACTATGGCTACACCTTC.

This chain connects TRBV29-1 to TRBJ2-2; D possibly corresponds to TRBD1 (5 bases). Germline V gives CDR1 SQVTM, CDR2 ANQGSEA. This CDR3 contains 15 residues. The V end was cut by 4 bases, the J end by 0 bases, with 12 bases between. CDR3 in DNA: TGCAGCGTTGGTATCACAGGCGCGAACACCGGGGAGCTGTTTTTT. The encoded protein is CSVGITGANTGELFF.

The V gene is TRBV5-4, the J gene TRBJ2-2; 10 bases agree with TRBD2. In germline, CDR1 is SGHNT, CDR2 YYREEE (reference sequence). V was pared by 5 bases and J by 2 bases, with 15 bases of the junction left unmatched. This CDR3 is 19 amino acids long. The CDR3 sequence is CASRHAPGPSGSNTGELFF. CDR3 DNA: TGTGCCAGCAGGCATGCCCCGGGACCTAGCGGGAGTAACACCGGGGAGCTGTTTTTT.

V and J are TRBV2 and TRBJ2-6; unclear D gene. V was trimmed by 5 bases and J by 0 bases, leaving 8 bases between them. Per germline, CDR1 SNHLY and CDR2 FYNNEI. CDR3 length equals 15 residues. The CDR3: CASSKDPSGANVLTF. CDR3 in DNA: TGTGCCAGCAGTAAGGACCCCTCTGGGGCCAACGTCCTGACTTTC.

The chain combines TRBV25-1 with TRBJ1-2, with a possible D match to TRBD1 (5 bases). Trimming pared 3 bases from V and 0 bases from J, leaving 11 bases between. Germline values: CDR1 MGHDK, CDR2 SYGVNS. The CDR3 totals 15 residues. CDR3 in DNA: TGTGCCAGCAGTGATGGCAGGGCCGCTAACTATGGCTACACCTTC. It yields the protein CASSDGRAANYGYTF.

This clone appeared once. The rearrangement joins TRBV9 to TRBJ2-3; 7 bases map to TRBD2. CDR1 SGDLS and CDR2 YYNGEE come from the germline V gene. The CDR3 loop spans 11 amino acids. V dropped 3 bases and J dropped 14; count of bases not matched to a gene: 6. Written as DNA, the CDR3 is TGTGCCAGCAGCGAACGGGACTACTTGTATTTT. Translating it yields CASSERDYLYF.

The rearrangement links TRBV10-3 to TRBJ2-7, with a possible D match to TRBD1 (5 bases). The CDR3 loop spans 16 amino acids. Germline-derived CDR1 and CDR2 are ENHRY and SYGVKD. V lost 0 bases to trimming and J lost 3 bases, with 15 bases between them. CDR3 in amino acids: CAISESGAGTYYEQYF. The CDR3 DNA reads TGTGCCATCAGTGAGTCAGGGGCAGGTACTTACTACGAGCAGTACTTC.